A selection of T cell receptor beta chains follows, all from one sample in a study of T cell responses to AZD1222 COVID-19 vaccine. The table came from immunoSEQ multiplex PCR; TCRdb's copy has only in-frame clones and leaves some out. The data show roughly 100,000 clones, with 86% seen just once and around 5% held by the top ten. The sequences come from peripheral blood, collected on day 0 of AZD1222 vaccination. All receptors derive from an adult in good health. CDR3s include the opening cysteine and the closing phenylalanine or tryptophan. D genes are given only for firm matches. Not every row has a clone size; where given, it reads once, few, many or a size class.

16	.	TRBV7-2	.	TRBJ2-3	CASSLEGSLGTDTQYF	TGTGCCAGCAGCTTAGAAGGCTCGCTGGGCACAGATACGCAGTATTTT
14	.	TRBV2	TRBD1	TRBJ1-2	CASSEDRGFGGYTF	TGTGCCAGCAGTGAGGACAGGGGTTTTGGAGGCTACACCTTC
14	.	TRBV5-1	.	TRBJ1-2	CASSFLDLSGGYTF	TGCGCCAGCAGCTTCCTAGACTTATCGGGAGGCTACACCTTC
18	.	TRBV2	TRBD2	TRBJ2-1	CASSEAPGLAGISNEQFF	TGTGCCAGCAGTGAAGCGCCCGGACTAGCGGGTATCTCCAATGAGCAGTTCTTC
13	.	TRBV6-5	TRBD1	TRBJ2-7	CASTADRIHEQYF	TGTGCCAGCACCGCGGACAGGATCCACGAGCAGTACTTC
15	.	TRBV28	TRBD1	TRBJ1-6	CASSPQGVGNSPLHF	TGTGCCAGCAGTCCGCAGGGGGTTGGTAATTCACCCCTCCACTTT
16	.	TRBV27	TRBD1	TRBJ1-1	CASSHGRGIQNTEAFF	TGTGCCAGCAGTCATGGCAGGGGGATCCAGAACACTGAAGCTTTCTTT
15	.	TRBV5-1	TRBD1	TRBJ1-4	CASSRGDRGGEKLFF	TGCGCCAGCAGCAGAGGGGACAGGGGTGGTGAAAAACTGTTTTTT
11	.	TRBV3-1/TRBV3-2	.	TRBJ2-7	CASSQGSEQYF	TGTGCCAGCAGCCAAGGCTCCGAGCAGTACTTC
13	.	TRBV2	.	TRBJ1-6	CASKGREESPLHF	TGTGCCAGCAAGGGGCGGGAGGAGTCACCCCTCCACTTT
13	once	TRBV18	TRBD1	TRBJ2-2	CASSRQGPGELFF	TGTGCCAGCTCACGACAGGGCCCCGGGGAGCTGTTTTTT
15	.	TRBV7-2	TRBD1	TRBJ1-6	CASSLQTGVGSPLHF	TGTGCCAGCAGCTTGCAGACAGGGGTAGGGTCACCCCTCCACTTT
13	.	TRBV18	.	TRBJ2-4	CASSQGRGDIQYF	TGTGCCAGCTCACAGGGGCGAGGGGACATTCAGTACTTC
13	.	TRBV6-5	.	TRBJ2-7	CASTYGQGYEQYF	TGTGCCAGCACATACGGTCAGGGGTACGAGCAGTACTTC
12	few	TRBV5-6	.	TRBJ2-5	CASSLSSETQYF	TGTGCCAGCAGCTTGTCTTCGGAGACCCAGTACTTC
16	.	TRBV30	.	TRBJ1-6	CAWSPEDSSYNSPLHF	TGTGCCTGGAGTCCTGAGGACAGCAGTTATAATTCACCCCTCCACTTT
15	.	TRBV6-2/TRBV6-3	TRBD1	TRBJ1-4	CASSRGQGADEKLFF	TGTGCCAGCAGTCGCGGACAGGGGGCAGATGAAAAACTGTTTTTT
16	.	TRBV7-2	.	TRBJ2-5	CASSEGRRMPQETQYF	TGTGCCAGCAGCGAGGGACGGCGAATGCCTCAAGAGACCCAGTACTTC
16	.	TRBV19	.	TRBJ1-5	CASSLAGARSNQPQHF	TGTGCCAGTAGCTTGGCAGGGGCGAGGAGCAATCAGCCCCAGCATTTT
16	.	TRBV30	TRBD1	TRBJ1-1	CAWRGQGALGRTEAFF	TGTGCCTGGAGGGGACAGGGGGCGTTAGGGAGGACTGAAGCTTTCTTT
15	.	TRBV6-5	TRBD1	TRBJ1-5	CASRSTGGRGQPQHF	TGTGCCAGCAGAAGCACAGGGGGCCGCGGTCAGCCCCAGCATTTT
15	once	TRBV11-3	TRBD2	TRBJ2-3	CASSPGLGGTDTQYF	TGTGCCAGCAGCCCAGGACTAGGTGGCACAGATACGCAGTATTTT
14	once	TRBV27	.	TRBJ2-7	CASSIQGSSYEQYF	TGTGCCAGCAGTATCCAGGGGAGCTCCTACGAGCAGTACTTC
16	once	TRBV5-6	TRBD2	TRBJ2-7	CASSLTSGAPGVREYF	TGTGCCAGCAGCTTAACTAGCGGGGCGCCCGGTGTTCGGGAGTACTTC
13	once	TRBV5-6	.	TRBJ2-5	CASSLIRGETQYF	TGTGCCAGCAGCTTGATCCGGGGGGAGACCCAGTACTTC
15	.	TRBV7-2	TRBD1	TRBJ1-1	CASSPWGGGVTEAFF	TGTGCCAGCAGCCCATGGGGAGGGGGCGTCACTGAAGCTTTCTTT
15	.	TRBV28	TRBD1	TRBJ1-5	CASSARTGVNQPQHF	TGTGCCAGCAGTGCTAGGACAGGGGTAAATCAGCCCCAGCATTTT
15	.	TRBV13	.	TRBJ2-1	CASSLRAQHYNEQFF	TGTGCCAGCAGCTTACGGGCCCAGCACTACAATGAGCAGTTCTTC
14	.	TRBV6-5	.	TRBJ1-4	CASRGNGWGEKLFF	TGTGCCAGCAGGGGAAACGGATGGGGTGAAAAACTGTTTTTT
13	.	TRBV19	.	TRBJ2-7	CASSKGEAYEQYF	TGTGCCAGTAGTAAGGGCGAAGCCTACGAGCAGTACTTC
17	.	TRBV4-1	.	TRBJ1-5	CASSSLAGGLSNQPQHF	TGCGCCAGCAGCAGTTTAGCGGGGGGACTTAGCAATCAGCCCCAGCATTTT
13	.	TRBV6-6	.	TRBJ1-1	CASSIRGNTEAFF	TGTGCCAGCAGCATCCGTGGGAACACTGAAGCTTTCTTT
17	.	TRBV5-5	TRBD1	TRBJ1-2	CASSYLPRQGEGYGYTF	TGTGCCAGCAGCTACCTACCTAGACAGGGGGAGGGCTATGGCTACACCTTC
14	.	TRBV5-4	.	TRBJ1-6	CASSLSGTYSPLHF	TGTGCCAGCAGCTTATCCGGGACCTATTCACCCCTCCACTTT
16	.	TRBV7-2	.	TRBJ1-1	CASSLAGTNLNTEAFF	TGTGCCAGCAGCTTAGCGGGGACAAATTTGAACACTGAAGCTTTCTTT
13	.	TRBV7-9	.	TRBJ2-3	CASSRGSTDTQYF	TGTGCCAGCAGCAGGGGCAGCACAGATACGCAGTATTTT
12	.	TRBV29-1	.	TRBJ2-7	CSVGSGATEQYF	TGCAGCGTTGGTAGTGGGGCCACAGAGCAGTACTTC
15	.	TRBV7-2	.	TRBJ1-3	CASSPVAGAGNTIYF	TGTGCCAGCAGCCCAGTAGCGGGAGCTGGAAACACCATATATTTT
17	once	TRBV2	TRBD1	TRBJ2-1	CASSEEFGTAHYNEQFF	TGTGCCAGCAGTGAAGAGTTTGGGACAGCACACTACAATGAGCAGTTCTTC
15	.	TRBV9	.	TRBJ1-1	CASSVHPGMNTEAFF	TGTGCCAGCAGCGTACACCCCGGGATGAACACTGAAGCTTTCTTT
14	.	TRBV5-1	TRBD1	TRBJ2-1	CASSTRGYDNEQFF	TGCGCCAGCAGTACCAGGGGGTACGACAATGAGCAGTTCTTC
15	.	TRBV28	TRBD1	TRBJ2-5	CASSLEDRGRETQYF	TGTGCCAGCAGTTTAGAAGACAGGGGGCGAGAGACCCAGTACTTC
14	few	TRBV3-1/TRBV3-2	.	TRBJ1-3	CASSRRTAGNTIYF	TGTGCCAGCAGTCGAAGGACGGCTGGAAACACCATATATTTT
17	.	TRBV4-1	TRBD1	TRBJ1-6	CASSQPDRGPGNSPLHF	TGCGCCAGCAGCCAACCGGACAGGGGGCCGGGTAATTCACCCCTCCACTTT
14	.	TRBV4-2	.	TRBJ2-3	CASSQGTSPDTQYF	TGTGCCAGCAGCCAGGGTACCTCGCCAGATACGCAGTATTTT
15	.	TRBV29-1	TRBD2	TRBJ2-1	CSVEAGLAGRNEQFF	TGCAGCGTGGAGGCGGGACTAGCGGGACGCAATGAGCAGTTCTTC
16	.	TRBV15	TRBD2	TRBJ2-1	CATSRPTSGRLNEQFF	TGTGCCACCAGCAGGCCCACTAGCGGGAGACTTAATGAGCAGTTCTTC
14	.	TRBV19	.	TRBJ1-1	CASSLRPRNTEAFF	TGTGCCAGTAGTCTTCGACCCAGGAACACTGAAGCTTTCTTT
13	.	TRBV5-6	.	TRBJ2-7	CASSLVGSDEQYF	TGTGCCAGCAGCTTGGTGGGGTCCGACGAGCAGTACTTC
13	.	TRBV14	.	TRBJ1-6	CASSSSWNSPLHF	TGTGCCAGCAGCAGCAGTTGGAATTCACCCCTCCACTTT